These 14 T cell receptor beta chains were all obtained from the same sample, sequenced in a study of blood T cell repertoires in COVID-19. Profiled with immunoSEQ multiplex PCR; TCRdb holds only in-frame clones, not every one. In the table there are about 120,000 clones, less than 85% of which are singletons. Material for sequencing was peripheral blood. The receptors were gathered from a man between 45 and 60 years old with acute or convalescent COVID-19.

This chain links TRBV18 with TRBJ2-7; D is unclear. This CDR3 is 14 amino acids long. Germline V lookup: CDR1 KGHSH, CDR2 LQKENI. Trimming shortened V by 1 base and J by 1 base, and 8 bases separated the two germline ends. CDR3 protein: CASSPRESSYEQYF. CDR3 DNA sequence: TGTGCCAGCTCACCACGCGAATCTTCCTACGAGCAGTACTTC. The full variable domain, its missing parts supplied by reference TRBV18 and TRBJ2-7, is NAGVMQNPRHLVRRRGQEARLRCSPMKGHSHVYWYRQLPEEGLKFMVYLQKENIIDESGMPKERFSAEFPKEGPSILRIQQVVRGDSAAYFCASSPRESSYEQYFGPGTRLTVT.

The CDR3 region is CASSYLGQDTGELFF. As DNA, the CDR3 is TGCGCCAGCAGCTATCTAGGACAGGACACCGGGGAGCTGTTTTTT. V and J are TRBV5-1 and TRBJ2-2; 7 nucleotides align to TRBD1. This CDR3 region has 15 residues. Germline V CDR1 and CDR2: SGHRS, YFSETQ. V shed 3 bases and J 3 bases; nucleotides not matched to a gene: 5.

The chain joins TRBV2 to TRBJ1-2; D gene ambiguous. Trimming stripped 8 bases from V and 2 bases from J, with 6 bases between. Germline V lookup: CDR1 SNHLY, CDR2 FYNNEI. The CDR3 length is 11 residues. CDR3 DNA sequence: TGTGCCAGCCAGGCGAACTATGGCTACACCTTC. Residues: CASQANYGYTF.

The rearrangement uses TRBV3-1 (or the pseudogene TRBV3-2) and TRBJ2-1; no reliable D call. The length of the CDR3 is 12 residues. The germline V gene encodes CDR1 LGHDT and CDR2 YNNKEL (reference sequence). Trimming cost V 1 base and J 9 bases, with 7 bases left between them. CDR3 residues: CASSQGHVEQFF. In DNA form, the CDR3 reads TGTGCCAGCAGCCAAGGACACGTTGAGCAGTTCTTC.

V and J are TRBV29-1 and TRBJ1-4, with TRBD1 matching 9 bases. Unmatched junction bases numbered 10, after V lost 5 bases and J lost 12 bases. The CDR3 length is 13 residues. Per germline, CDR1 SQVTM and CDR2 ANQGSEA. CDR3 DNA sequence: TGCAGCGTTTTTGGGGGACAGGGAGTTGAACTGTTTTTT. This sequence encodes CSVFGGQGVELFF.

V gene TRBV19 combines with J gene TRBJ2-7, with D unclear. V was cut by 5 bases and J by 2 bases, with 13 bases left in between. CDR1 is LNHDA, CDR2 SQIVND, per germline (reference sequence). The CDR3 sequence is 14 residues long. CDR3 DNA sequence: TGTGCCAGTAGTGAAGAGTTTGCCCCCTACGAGCAGTACTTC. It codes for CASSEEFAPYEQYF.

In its sample, this clone was seen a few times. V and J are TRBV2 and TRBJ1-6; 7 bases are a match to TRBD1. The CDR3 sequence is 15 residues long. The germline CDR1 and CDR2 sequences are SNHLY and FYNNEI. Trimming took 6 bases from V and 4 from J; bases not matched to a gene: 6. The CDR3 DNA is TGTGCCAGCAGCGTTTCGGGACAGTATAATTCACCCCTCCACTTT. It specifies CASSVSGQYNSPLHF. The complete variable domain, with remaining parts taken from reference TRBV2 and TRBJ1-6, reads EPEVTQTPSHQVTQMGQEVILRCVPISNHLYFYWYRQILGQKVEFLVSFYNNEISEKSEIFDDQFSVERPDGSNFTLKIRSTKLEDSAMYFCASSVSGQYNSPLHFGNGTRLTVT.

The CDR3 bases are TGTGCCTCGGGCCCCGGGACTAGCACAGATACGCAGTATTTT. Translating gives CASGPGTSTDTQYF. The chain couples TRBV30 to TRBJ2-3; possible D gene TRBD2, 6 bases. Per the germline V gene, CDR1 is GTSNPN and CDR2 is SVGIG (reference sequence). This CDR3 comprises 14 residues. V was cut by 7 bases and J by 0 bases, with 14 bases left in between. Looking up the rest from reference TRBV30 and TRBJ2-3 gives the full variable domain: SQTIHQWPATLVQPVGSPLSLECTVEGTSNPNLYWYRQAAGRGLQLLFYSVGIGQISSEVPQNLSASRPQDRQFILSSKKLLLSDSGFYLCASGPGTSTDTQYFGPGTRLTVL.

This chain links TRBV30 with TRBJ1-6; 7 bases map to TRBD1. The CDR3 has 15 amino acids. The junction had 10 bases not matched to a gene; V was cut back by 2 bases and J by 9 bases. Germline V lookup: CDR1 GTSNPN, CDR2 SVGIG (reference sequence). The CDR3 nucleotides are TGTGCCTGGAGTTCGACAGGGATGGGAGTTTCACCCCTCCACTTT. Translation gives CAWSSTGMGVSPLHF.

This chain links TRBV3-1 (or the pseudogene TRBV3-2) with TRBJ2-7, with TRBD2 as a possible D gene (5 bases). The germline V gene has CDR1 LGHDT and CDR2 YNNKEL (reference sequence). Deletions cut 4 bases from V and 7 bases from J, with 17 bases between. This CDR3 is 14 amino acids long. The CDR3: CASSRGLPRGEQYF. CDR3 nucleotide sequence: TGTGCCAGCAGCCGTGGACTCCCGCGTGGGGAGCAGTACTTC.

The chain recombines TRBV18 with TRBJ2-5; 7 bases align to TRBD1. V dropped 3 bases and J dropped 7; count of bases not matched to a gene: 8. The germline CDR1 and CDR2 sequences are KGHSH and LQKENI. This CDR3 has 14 amino acids. For the CDR3, the DNA is TGTGCCAGCTCACCGGGACAGTCGACGGGGACCCAGTACTTC. Residues: CASSPGQSTGTQYF.

The chain uses TRBV2 and TRBJ1-2; D is unclear. V was pared by 7 bases and J by 13 bases, with 19 bases between. The CDR3 has 12 residues. Germline loops: CDR1 SNHLY, CDR2 FYNNEI. The CDR3 here is CASTRRAGSPTF. In DNA, the CDR3 is TGTGCCAGCACCCGAAGAGCGGGCTCCCCCACCTTC. The variable domain in full, with the rest retrieved from reference TRBV2 and TRBJ1-2, is EPEVTQTPSHQVTQMGQEVILRCVPISNHLYFYWYRQILGQKVEFLVSFYNNEISEKSEIFDDQFSVERPDGSNFTLKIRSTKLEDSAMYFCASTRRAGSPTFGSGTRLTVV.

The chain joins TRBV28 to TRBJ2-7; the match to TRBD1 covers 9 bases. V trimming: 6 bases; J trimming: 0 bases; junction bases outside the gene matches: 3. Germline CDR1 is MDHEN and CDR2 is SYDVKM. The length of the CDR3 is 14 residues. CDR3 amino acids: CASRGQGVSYEQYF. The CDR3 DNA reads as TGTGCCAGCAGGGGACAGGGAGTCTCCTACGAGCAGTACTTC.

CDR3 DNA: TGTGCCAGCAGTTCGTGGGCCGAGAATTCACCCCTCCACTTT. Residues: CASSSWAENSPLHF. The chain uses TRBV27 and TRBJ1-6; no definite D call. CDR1 and CDR2 from the germline V gene are MNHEY and SMNVEV (reference sequence). Trimming cost V 4 bases and J 7 bases, with 11 bases left between them. The CDR3 is 14 amino acids.